The following is a T cell receptor (beta chain) sequence with its context. It was with random hexamers that roughly 0.45 to 1 ug RNA was reverse transcribed. Amplification of the TCR beta CDR3 was carried out by immunoSEQ multiplex PCR, which spanned a total of 54 Vbeta and 13 Jbeta segments. TCRdb re-derived calls from the immunoSEQ multiplex PCR reads in MiXCR, one entry per CDR3 protein. This sample has about 290,000 distinct CDR3 sequences, with approximately 89% found just once. Sequencing of TCR beta was carried out in blood CD8+ and CD4+ T cells. TEMRA cells were FACS-enriched, with CD8+ and CD4+ T cells isolated negatively. These data belong to a study of CD8 T cells in Susac syndrome. V dropped 8 bases and J dropped 0; count of bases not matched to a gene: 6. The CDR3 covers 14 residues. Germline CDR1 is SQVTM and CDR2 is ANQGSEA.

The sample consisted of CD8+ T cells from PBMCs. The J gene is TRBJ2-1, the V gene TRBV29-1; 8 bases agree with TRBD2. This TCR was recovered from a human donor with multiple sclerosis. CDR3 DNA sequence: TGCAGCATTAGCGGGGTGAGCTCCTACAATGAGCAGTTCTTC. The encoded protein is CSISGVSSYNEQFF.